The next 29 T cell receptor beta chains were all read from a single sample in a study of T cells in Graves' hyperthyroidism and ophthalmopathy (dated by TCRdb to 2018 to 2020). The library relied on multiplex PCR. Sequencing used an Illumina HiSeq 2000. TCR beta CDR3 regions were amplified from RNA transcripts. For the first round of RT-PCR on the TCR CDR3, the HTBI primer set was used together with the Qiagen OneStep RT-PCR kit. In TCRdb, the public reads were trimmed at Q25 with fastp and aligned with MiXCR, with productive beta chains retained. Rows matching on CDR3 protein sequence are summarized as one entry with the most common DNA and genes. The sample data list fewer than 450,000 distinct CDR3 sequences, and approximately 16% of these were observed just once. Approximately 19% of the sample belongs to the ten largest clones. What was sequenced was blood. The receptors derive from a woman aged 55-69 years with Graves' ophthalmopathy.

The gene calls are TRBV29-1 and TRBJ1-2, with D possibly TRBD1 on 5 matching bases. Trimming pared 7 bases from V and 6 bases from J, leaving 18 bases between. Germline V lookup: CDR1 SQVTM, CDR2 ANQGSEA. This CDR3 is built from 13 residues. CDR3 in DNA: TGCAGCGCCACCGGCGGGGCCCTCGATGGCTACACCTTC. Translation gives CSATGGALDGYTF.

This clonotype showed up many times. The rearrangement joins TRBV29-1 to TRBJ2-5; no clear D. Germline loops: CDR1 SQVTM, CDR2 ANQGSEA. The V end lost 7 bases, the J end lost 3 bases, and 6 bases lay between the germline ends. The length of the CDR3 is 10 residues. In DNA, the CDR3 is TGCAGCGGAGAAAAAGAGACCCAGTACTTC. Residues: CSGEKETQYF.

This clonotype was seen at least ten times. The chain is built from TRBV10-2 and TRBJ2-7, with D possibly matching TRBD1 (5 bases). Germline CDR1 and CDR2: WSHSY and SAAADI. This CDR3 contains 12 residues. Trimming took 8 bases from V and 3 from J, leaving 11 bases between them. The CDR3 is CASQGSSYEQYF. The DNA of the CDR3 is TGCGCCAGCCAGGGTAGCAGCTACGAGCAGTACTTC.

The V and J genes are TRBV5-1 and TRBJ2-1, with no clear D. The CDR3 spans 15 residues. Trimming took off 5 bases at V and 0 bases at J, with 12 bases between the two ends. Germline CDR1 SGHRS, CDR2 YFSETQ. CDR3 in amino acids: CASSPLGFSYNEQFF. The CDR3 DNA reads TGCGCCAGCAGTCCCCTGGGTTTCTCCTACAATGAGCAGTTCTTC.

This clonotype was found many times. The CDR3 loop is CASSQGIGGYTF. CDR3 nucleotide sequence: TGTGCCAGCAGCCAGGGGATCGGTGGCTACACCTTC. The chain employs TRBV3-1 and TRBJ1-2; D is unresolved. Germline CDR1 and CDR2: LGHDT and YNNKEL (reference sequence). The CDR3 is made up of 12 amino acids. The V gene lost 3 bases and the J gene lost 7 bases, with 9 bases spanning the gap.

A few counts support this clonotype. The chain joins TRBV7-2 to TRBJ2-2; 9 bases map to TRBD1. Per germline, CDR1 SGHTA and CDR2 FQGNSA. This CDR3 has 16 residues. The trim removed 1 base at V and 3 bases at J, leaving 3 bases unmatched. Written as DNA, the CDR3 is TGTGCCAGCAGCTTAGAACAGGGGGCGGACACCGGGGAGCTGTTTTTT. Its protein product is CASSLEQGADTGELFF.

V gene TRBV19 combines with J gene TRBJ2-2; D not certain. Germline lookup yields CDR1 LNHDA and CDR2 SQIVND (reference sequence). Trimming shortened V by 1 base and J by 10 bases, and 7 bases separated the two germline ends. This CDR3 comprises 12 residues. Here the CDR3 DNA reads TGTGCCAGTAGTATAGCGAACCAGGAGCTGTTTTTT. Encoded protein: CASSIANQELFF.

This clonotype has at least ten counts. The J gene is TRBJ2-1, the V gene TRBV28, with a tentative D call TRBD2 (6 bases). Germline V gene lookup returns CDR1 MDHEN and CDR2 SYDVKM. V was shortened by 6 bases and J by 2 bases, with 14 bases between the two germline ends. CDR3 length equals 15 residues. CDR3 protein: CASSQPGVTYNEQFF. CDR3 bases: TGTGCCAGCAGCCAGCCGGGAGTAACCTACAATGAGCAGTTCTTC.

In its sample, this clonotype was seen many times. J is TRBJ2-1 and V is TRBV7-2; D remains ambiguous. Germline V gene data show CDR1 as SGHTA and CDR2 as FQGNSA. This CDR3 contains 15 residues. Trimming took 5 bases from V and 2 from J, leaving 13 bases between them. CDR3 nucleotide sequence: TGTGCCAGCAGCCTCGGGTTGGAAACCTACAATGAGCAGTTCTTC. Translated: CASSLGLETYNEQFF.

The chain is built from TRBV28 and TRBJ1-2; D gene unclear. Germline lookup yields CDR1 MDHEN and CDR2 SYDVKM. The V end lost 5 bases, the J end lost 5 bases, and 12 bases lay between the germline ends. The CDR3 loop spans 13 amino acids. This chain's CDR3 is CASSTPADYGYTF. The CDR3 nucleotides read TGTGCCAGCAGTACTCCGGCGGATTATGGCTACACCTTC.

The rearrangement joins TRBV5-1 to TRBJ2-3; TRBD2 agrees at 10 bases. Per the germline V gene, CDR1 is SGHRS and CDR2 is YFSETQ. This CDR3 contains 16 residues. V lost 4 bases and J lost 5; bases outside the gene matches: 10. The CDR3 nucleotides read TGCGCCAGCAGCCCGGCTAGCGGGAGAGTCAGAGATACGCAGTATTTT. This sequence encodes CASSPASGRVRDTQYF.

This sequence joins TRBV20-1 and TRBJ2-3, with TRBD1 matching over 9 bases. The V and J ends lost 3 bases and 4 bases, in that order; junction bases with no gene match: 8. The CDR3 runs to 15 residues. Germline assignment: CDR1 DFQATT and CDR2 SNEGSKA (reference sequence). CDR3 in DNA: TGCAGTGCTAGGAACCCGGGACAGGGCCCAGATACGCAGTATTTT. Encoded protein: CSARNPGQGPDTQYF.

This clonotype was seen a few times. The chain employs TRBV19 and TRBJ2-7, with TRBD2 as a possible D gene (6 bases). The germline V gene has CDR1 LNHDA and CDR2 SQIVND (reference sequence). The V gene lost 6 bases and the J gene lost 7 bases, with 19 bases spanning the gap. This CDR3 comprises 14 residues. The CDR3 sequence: CASSPWLAPGEQYF. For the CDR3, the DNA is TGTGCCAGTAGCCCGTGGCTAGCGCCTGGGGAGCAGTACTTC. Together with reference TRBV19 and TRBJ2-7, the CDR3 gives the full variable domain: DGGITQSPKYLFRKEGQNVTLSCEQNLNHDAMYWYRQDPGQGLRLIYYSQIVNDFQKGDIAEGYSVSREKKESFPLTVTSAQKNPTAFYLCASSPWLAPGEQYFGPGTRLTVT.

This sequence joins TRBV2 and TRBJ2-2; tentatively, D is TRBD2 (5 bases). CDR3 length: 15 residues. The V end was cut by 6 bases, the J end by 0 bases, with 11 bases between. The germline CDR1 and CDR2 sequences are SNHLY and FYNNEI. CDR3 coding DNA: TGTGCCAGCAGAAAACTAGTTGCGAACACCGGGGAGCTGTTTTTT. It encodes CASRKLVANTGELFF.

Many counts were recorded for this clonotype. CDR3 residues: CASSLEAVSYEQYF. CDR3 nucleotides: TGTGCCAGCAGCTTAGAAGCGGTCTCCTACGAGCAGTACTTC. This chain links TRBV7-2 with TRBJ2-7, with TRBD2 as a possible D gene (5 bases). V dropped 1 base and J dropped 0 bases, with 7 bases sitting between them. The CDR3 consists of 14 residues. Germline CDR1 is SGHTA and CDR2 is FQGNSA.

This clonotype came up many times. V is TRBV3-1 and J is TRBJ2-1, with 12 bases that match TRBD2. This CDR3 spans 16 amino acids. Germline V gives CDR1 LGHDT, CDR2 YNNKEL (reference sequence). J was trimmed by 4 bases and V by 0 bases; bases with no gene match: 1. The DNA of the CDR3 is TGTGCCAGCAGCCAAGAAGGACTAGCGGGATACAATGAGCAGTTCTTC. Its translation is CASSQEGLAGYNEQFF.

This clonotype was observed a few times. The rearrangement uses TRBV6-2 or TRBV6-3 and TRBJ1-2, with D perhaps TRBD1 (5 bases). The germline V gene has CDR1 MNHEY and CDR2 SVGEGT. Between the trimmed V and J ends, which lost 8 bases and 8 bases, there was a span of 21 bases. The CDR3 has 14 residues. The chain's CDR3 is CASLPGLRGGGYTF. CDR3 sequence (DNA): TGTGCCAGCCTGCCGGGACTACGCGGCGGGGGCTACACCTTC.

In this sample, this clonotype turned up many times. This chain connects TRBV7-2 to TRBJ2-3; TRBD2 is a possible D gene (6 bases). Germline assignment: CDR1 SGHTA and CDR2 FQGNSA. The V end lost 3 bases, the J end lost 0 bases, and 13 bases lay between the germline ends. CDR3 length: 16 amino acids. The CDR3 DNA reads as TGTGCCAGCAGCTTCCGTAGCGGAACTAGCACAGATACGCAGTATTTT. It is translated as CASSFRSGTSTDTQYF.

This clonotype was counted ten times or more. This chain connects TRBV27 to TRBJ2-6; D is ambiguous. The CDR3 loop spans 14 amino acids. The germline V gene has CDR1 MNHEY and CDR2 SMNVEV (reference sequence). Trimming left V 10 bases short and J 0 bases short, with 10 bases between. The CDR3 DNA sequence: TGTGCCACTCGAACCCTCTCTGGGGCCAACGTCCTGACTTTC. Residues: CATRTLSGANVLTF.

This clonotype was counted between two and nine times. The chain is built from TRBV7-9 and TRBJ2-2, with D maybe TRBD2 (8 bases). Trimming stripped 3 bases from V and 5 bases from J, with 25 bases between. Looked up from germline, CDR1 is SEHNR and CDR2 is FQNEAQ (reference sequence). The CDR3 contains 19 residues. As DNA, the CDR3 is TGTGCCAGCAGCTTCCCGGGACAGTTTGCGGGAGGCTGGACCGGGGAGCTGTTTTTT. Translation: CASSFPGQFAGGWTGELFF.

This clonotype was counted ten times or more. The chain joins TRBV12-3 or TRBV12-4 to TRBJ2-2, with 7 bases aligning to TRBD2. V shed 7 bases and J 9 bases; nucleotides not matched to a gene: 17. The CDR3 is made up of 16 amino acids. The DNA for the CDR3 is TGTGCCAGCATCTTACGCCCGGGACTATTGACCCGGGAGCTGTTTTTT. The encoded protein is CASILRPGLLTRELFF.

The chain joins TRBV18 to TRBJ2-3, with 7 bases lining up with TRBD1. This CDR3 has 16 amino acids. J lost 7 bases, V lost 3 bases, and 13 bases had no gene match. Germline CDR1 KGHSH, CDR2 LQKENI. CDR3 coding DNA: TGTGCCAGCTCACCCCGGACAGGTCAAGGGATTTATACGCAGTATTTT. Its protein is CASSPRTGQGIYTQYF.

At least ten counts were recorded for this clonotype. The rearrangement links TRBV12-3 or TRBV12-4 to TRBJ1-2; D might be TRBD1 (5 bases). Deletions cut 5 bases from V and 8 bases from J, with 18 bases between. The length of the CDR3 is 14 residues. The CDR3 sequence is CASSVGETVSGYTF. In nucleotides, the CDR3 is TGTGCCAGCAGTGTGGGGGAAACGGTGAGCGGCTACACCTTC.

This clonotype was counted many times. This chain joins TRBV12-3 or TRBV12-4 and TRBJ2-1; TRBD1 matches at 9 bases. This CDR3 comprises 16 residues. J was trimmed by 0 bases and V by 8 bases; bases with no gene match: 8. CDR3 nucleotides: TGTGCCAGCTCCCCTCCGGGACAGGGCTCCTACAATGAGCAGTTCTTC. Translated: CASSPPGQGSYNEQFF.

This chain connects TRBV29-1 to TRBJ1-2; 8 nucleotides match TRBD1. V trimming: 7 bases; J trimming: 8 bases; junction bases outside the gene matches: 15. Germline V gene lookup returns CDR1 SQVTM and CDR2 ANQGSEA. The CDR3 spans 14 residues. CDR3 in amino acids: CSALLGLQGDGYTF. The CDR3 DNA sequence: TGCAGCGCTCTACTGGGTTTACAGGGGGACGGCTACACCTTC.

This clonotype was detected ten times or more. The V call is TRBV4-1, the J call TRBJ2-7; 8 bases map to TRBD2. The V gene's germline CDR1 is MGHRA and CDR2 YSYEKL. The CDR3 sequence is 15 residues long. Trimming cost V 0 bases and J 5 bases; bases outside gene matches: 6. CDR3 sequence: CASSQETGGPNEQYF. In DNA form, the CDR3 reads TGCGCCAGCAGCCAAGAGACGGGAGGGCCCAACGAGCAGTACTTC.

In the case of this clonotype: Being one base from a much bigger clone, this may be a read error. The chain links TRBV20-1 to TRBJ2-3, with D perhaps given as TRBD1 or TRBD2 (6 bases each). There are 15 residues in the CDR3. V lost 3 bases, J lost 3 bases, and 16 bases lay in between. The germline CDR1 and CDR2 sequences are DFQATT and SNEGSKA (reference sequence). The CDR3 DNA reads TGCAGTGCTAGTGAAAGCAGGAGGGGGACAGATACGCAGTATTTT. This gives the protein CSASESRRGTDTQYF.

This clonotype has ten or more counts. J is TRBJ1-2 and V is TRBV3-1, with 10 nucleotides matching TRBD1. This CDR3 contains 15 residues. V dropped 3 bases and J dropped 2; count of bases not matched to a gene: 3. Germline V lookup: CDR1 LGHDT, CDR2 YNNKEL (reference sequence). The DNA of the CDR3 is TGTGCCAGCAGCCACTGGACAGGGGGGAACTATGGCTACACCTTC. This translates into CASSHWTGGNYGYTF. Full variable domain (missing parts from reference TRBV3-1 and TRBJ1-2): DTAVSQTPKYLVTQMGNDKSIKCEQNLGHDTMYWYKQDSKKFLKIMFSYNNKELIINETVPNRFSPKSPDKAHLNLHINSLELGDSAVYFCASSHWTGGNYGYTFGSGTRLTVV.

The CDR3 loop is CASSQGWDTQYF. CDR3 DNA: TGTGCCAGCAGCCAAGGGTGGGATACGCAGTATTTT. The chain has TRBV14 and TRBJ2-3; D is ambiguous. V lost 1 base to trimming and J lost 6 bases, with 5 bases between them. CDR3 length equals 12 residues. Germline lookup yields CDR1 SGHDN and CDR2 FVKESK.